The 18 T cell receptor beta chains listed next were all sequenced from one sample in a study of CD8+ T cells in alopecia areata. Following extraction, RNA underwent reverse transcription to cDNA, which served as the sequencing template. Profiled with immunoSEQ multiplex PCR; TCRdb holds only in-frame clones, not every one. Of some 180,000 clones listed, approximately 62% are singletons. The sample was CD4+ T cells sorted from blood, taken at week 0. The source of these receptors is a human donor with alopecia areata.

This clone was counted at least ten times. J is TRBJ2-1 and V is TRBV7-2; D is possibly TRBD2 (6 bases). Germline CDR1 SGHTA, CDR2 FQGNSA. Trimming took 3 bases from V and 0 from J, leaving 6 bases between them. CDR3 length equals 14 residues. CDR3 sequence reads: CASSFGSSYNEQFF. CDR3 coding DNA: TGTGCCAGCAGCTTCGGGAGCTCCTACAATGAGCAGTTCTTC.

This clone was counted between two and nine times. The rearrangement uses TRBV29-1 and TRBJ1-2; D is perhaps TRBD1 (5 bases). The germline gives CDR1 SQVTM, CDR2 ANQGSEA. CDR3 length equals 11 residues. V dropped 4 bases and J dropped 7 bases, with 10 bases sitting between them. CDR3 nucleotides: TGCAGCGTTGCCGGGGCGTCTGGCTACACCTTC. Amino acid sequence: CSVAGASGYTF.

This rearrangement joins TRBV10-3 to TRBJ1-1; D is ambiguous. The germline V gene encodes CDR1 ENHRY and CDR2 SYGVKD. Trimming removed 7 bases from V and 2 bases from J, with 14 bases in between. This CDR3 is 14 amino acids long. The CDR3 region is CAINDLLGNTEAFF. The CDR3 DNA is TGTGCCATCAATGACCTCCTAGGCAACACTGAAGCTTTCTTT.

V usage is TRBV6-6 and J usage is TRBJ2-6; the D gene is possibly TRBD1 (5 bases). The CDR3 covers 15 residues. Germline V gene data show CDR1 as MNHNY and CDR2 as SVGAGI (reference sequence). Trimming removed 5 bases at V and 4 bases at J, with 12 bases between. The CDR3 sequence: CASSQGVSGANVLTF. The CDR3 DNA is TGTGCCAGCAGTCAAGGGGTTTCCGGGGCCAACGTCCTGACTTTC.

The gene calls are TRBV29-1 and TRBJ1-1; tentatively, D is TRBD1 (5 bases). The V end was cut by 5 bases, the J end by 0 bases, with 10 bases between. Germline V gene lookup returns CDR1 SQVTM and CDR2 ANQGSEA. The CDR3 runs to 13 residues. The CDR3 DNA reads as TGCAGCGTTTGGACACCTATGAACACTGAAGCTTTCTTT. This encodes CSVWTPMNTEAFF.

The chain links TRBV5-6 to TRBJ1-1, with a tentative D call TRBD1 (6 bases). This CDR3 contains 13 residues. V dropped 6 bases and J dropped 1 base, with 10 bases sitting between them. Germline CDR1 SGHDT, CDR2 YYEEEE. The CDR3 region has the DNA TGTGCCAGCAACACAGGGAGGAACACTGAAGCTTTCTTT. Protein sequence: CASNTGRNTEAFF.

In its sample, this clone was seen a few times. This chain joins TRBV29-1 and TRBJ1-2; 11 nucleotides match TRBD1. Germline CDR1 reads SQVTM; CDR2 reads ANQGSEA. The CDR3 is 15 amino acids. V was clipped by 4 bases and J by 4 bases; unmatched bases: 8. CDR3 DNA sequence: TGCAGCGTTGGGACGGACAGGGGGCGCGGCTATGGCTACACCTTC. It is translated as CSVGTDRGRGYGYTF.

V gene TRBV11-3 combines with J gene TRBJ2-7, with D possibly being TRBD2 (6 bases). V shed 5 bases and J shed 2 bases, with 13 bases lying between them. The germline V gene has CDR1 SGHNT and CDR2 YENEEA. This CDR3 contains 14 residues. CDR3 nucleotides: TGTGCCAGCAGCCCCAGCAGGGAGGCCTACGAGCAGTACTTC. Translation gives CASSPSREAYEQYF.

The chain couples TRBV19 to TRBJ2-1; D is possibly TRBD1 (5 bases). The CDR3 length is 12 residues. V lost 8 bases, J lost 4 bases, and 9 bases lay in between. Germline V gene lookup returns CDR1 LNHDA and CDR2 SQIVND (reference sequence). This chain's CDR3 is CASGARYNEQFF. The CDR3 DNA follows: TGTGCCAGTGGGGCCCGGTACAATGAGCAGTTCTTC. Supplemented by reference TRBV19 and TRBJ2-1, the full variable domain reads DGGITQSPKYLFRKEGQNVTLSCEQNLNHDAMYWYRQDPGQGLRLIYYSQIVNDFQKGDIAEGYSVSREKKESFPLTVTSAQKNPTAFYLCASGARYNEQFFGPGTRLTVL.

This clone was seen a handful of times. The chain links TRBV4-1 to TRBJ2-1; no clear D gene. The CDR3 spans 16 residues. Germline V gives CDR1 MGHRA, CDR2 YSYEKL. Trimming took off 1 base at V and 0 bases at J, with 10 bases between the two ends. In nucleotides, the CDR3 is TGCGCCAGCAGCCAAGTGGGCAGAAGCTCCTACAATGAGCAGTTCTTC. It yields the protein CASSQVGRSSYNEQFF.

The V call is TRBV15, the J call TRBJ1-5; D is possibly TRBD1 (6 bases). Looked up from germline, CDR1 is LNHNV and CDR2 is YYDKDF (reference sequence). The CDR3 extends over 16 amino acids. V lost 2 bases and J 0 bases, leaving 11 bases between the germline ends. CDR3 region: CATSRTQGRSNQPQHF. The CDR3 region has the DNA TGTGCCACCAGCAGAACACAGGGACGTAGCAATCAGCCCCAGCATTTT. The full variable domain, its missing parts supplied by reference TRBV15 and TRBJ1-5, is DAMVIQNPRYQVTQFGKPVTLSCSQTLNHNVMYWYQQKSSQAPKLLFHYYDKDFNNEADTPDNFQSRRPNTSFCFLDIRSPGLGDTAMYLCATSRTQGRSNQPQHFGDGTRLSIL.

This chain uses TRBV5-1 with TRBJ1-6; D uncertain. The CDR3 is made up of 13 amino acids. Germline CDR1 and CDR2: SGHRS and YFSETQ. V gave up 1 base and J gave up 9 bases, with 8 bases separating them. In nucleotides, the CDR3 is TGCGCCAGCAGCTTGTCAGAAGGTTCACCCCTCCACTTT. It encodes CASSLSEGSPLHF.

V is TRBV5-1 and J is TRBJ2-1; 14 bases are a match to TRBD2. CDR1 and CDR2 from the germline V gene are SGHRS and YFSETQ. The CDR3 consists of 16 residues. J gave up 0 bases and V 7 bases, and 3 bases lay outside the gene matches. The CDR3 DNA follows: TGCGCCAGCCGACTAGCGGGGGGGCGCTCCTACAATGAGCAGTTCTTC. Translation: CASRLAGGRSYNEQFF.

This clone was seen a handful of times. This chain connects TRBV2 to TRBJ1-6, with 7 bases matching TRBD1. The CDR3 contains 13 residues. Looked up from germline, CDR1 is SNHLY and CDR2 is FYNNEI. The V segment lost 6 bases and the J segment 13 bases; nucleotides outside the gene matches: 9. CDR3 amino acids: CASSNDREGPLHF. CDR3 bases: TGTGCCAGCAGCAACGACAGGGAAGGTCCCCTCCACTTT. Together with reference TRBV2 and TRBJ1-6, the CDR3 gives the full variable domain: EPEVTQTPSHQVTQMGQEVILRCVPISNHLYFYWYRQILGQKVEFLVSFYNNEISEKSEIFDDQFSVERPDGSNFTLKIRSTKLEDSAMYFCASSNDREGPLHFGNGTRLTVT.

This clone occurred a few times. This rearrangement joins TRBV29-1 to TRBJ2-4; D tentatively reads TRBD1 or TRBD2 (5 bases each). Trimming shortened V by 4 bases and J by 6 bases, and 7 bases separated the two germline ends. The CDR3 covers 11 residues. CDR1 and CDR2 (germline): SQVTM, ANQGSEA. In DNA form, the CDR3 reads TGCAGCGTTGTTGGGGGAAACATTCAGTACTTC. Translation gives CSVVGGNIQYF.

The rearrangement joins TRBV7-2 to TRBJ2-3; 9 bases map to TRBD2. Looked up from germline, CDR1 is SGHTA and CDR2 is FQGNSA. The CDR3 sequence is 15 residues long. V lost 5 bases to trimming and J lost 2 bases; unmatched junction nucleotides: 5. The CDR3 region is CASSPSGTLTDTQYF. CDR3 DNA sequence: TGTGCCAGCAGCCCTAGCGGGACTCTCACAGATACGCAGTATTTT.

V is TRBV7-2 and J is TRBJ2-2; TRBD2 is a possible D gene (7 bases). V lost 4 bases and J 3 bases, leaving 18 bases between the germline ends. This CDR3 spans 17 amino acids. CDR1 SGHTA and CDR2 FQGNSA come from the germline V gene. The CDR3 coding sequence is TGTGCCAGCAGCTCCCCACTAGGGGGGGGCTACACCGGGGAGCTGTTTTTT. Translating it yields CASSSPLGGGYTGELFF.

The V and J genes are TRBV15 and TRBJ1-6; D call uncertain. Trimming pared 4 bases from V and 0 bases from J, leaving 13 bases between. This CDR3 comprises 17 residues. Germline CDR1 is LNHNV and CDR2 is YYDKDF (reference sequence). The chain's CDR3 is CATSTTLLSSYNSPLHF. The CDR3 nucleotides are TGTGCCACCAGCACAACCCTCTTGAGCTCCTATAATTCACCCCTCCACTTT.